A single sample gave rise to the 32 T cell receptor beta chains below, sequenced in a study of molecular identifiers for immune sequencing clone quantification. TCRdb ran MiXCR on the PCR reads and lists one entry per CDR3 protein. Of around 480,000 distinct CDR3 sequences in the sample, about a quarter were seen once. Sequenced input: naive CD8+ T cells from blood, with Jurkat cell RNA spiked in. Subset meaning: FACS-sorted CD8+CD4-CCR7+CD45RA+ naive T cells. The receptors were gathered from a human donor in good health. Some libraries in this study had Jurkat cell RNA spiked in.

This clonotype was seen a single time. This could be a read error, since a much larger clone is one nucleotide away. The chain joins TRBV29-1 to TRBJ2-2; TRBD2 is a possible D gene (7 bases). CDR3 length: 13 residues. Germline V lookup: CDR1 SQVTM, CDR2 ANQGSEA. The CDR3 DNA reads as TGCAGCGTTGAGGGGGGGCTGAGCGGGGAGCTGGTTTTT. Translated, it gives CSVEGGLSGELVF.

This clonotype has more than one count but fewer than ten. CDR3 residues: CASSPRVGLAGYNEQFF. CDR3 DNA sequence: TGTGCCAGCAGCCCCCGCGTTGGGCTAGCGGGCTACAATGAGCAGTTCTTC. The chain has TRBV9 and TRBJ2-1, with 8 bases that match TRBD2. Looked up from germline, CDR1 is SGDLS and CDR2 is YYNGEE. The CDR3 extends over 17 amino acids. V was clipped by 4 bases and J by 3 bases; unmatched bases: 12.

This chain connects TRBV12-3 or TRBV12-4 to TRBJ1-2; D possibly corresponds to TRBD1 (5 bases). The length of the CDR3 is 13 residues. V was clipped by 2 bases and J by 5 bases, with 9 bases between them. The DNA for the CDR3 is TGTGCCAGCAGTTTATCGGGGCCGTATGGCTACACCTTC. Translated: CASSLSGPYGYTF.

On this clonotype: This may be a read error, as it is one base from a much larger clone. This chain joins TRBV6-6 and TRBJ1-4; D gene uncertain. V was pared by 4 bases and J by 6 bases, with 12 bases between. CDR3 length: 14 amino acids. Germline lookup yields CDR1 MNHNY and CDR2 SVGAGI (reference sequence). The CDR3 DNA is TGTGCCAGCAGTTGCCGGGCGGTGGATGAAAAACTGTTTTTT. The encoded protein is CASSCRAVDEKLFF.

Of note for this clonotype: This sequence may be a read error, since a much larger clone differs from it by one base. The gene calls are TRBV19 and TRBJ2-4; TRBD1 aligns across 7 bases. The germline gives CDR1 LNHDA, CDR2 SQIVND (reference sequence). The CDR3 consists of 14 residues. The J segment lost 8 bases and the V segment lost 10 bases, leaving 14 bases of the junction unmatched. The DNA of the CDR3 is TGTGCCAACCAAAAGGGACAGCTGGCGGACATTCAGTACTTC. Its protein product is CANQKGQLADIQYF.

CDR3 nucleotide sequence: TGTGCCAGCAGCACCGGGACAGGGTACTCTGGAAACACCATATATTTT. Translated, it gives CASSTGTGYSGNTIYF. This rearrangement joins TRBV7-6 to TRBJ1-3, with TRBD1 matching over 9 bases. This CDR3 region has 16 residues. The germline V gene has CDR1 SGHVS and CDR2 FNYEAQ. J lost 0 bases, V lost 5 bases, and 5 bases had no gene match. The variable domain in full, completed from reference TRBV7-6 and TRBJ1-3, reads GAGVSQSPRYKVTKRGQDVALRCDPISGHVSLYWYRQALGQGPEFLTYFNYEAQQDKSGLPNDRFSAERPEGSISTLTIQRTEQRDSAMYRCASSTGTGYSGNTIYFGEGSWLTVV.

This clonotype occurred many times. The CDR3 DNA reads TGCAGCGTTGCCGGGACTAGCGGTTCCTACGAGCAGTACTTC. Protein: CSVAGTSGSYEQYF. This chain connects TRBV29-1 to TRBJ2-7; 11 nucleotides line up with TRBD2. The CDR3 loop spans 14 amino acids. V trimming: 4 bases; J trimming: 1 base; junction bases outside the gene matches: 3. The germline V gene encodes CDR1 SQVTM and CDR2 ANQGSEA.

In its sample, this clonotype was seen a few times. This sequence joins TRBV9 and TRBJ2-3; a possible D gene is TRBD2 (5 bases). Germline lookup yields CDR1 SGDLS and CDR2 YYNGEE. Trimming shortened V by 6 bases and J by 4 bases, and 9 bases separated the two germline ends. CDR3 length: 12 amino acids. The CDR3 DNA is TGTGCCAGCACCCCGGGGTCAGATACGCAGTATTTT. Protein: CASTPGSDTQYF.

The chain is built from TRBV10-3 and TRBJ1-2; possible D gene TRBD1, 5 bases. V lost 8 bases to trimming and J lost 4 bases, with 14 bases between them. The CDR3 totals 13 residues. Per the germline V gene, CDR1 is ENHRY and CDR2 is SYGVKD. This CDR3 is CAIGSGMGYGYTF. In DNA, the CDR3 is TGTGCCATCGGATCAGGGATGGGCTATGGCTACACCTTC.

This clonotype was observed many times. The J gene is TRBJ2-7, the V gene TRBV4-3; D is possibly TRBD1 (5 bases). The ends were cut back, 0 bases at V and 1 base at J, with 13 bases in the middle. This CDR3 has 16 residues. Germline-derived CDR1 and CDR2 are LGHNA and YSLEER. The CDR3 reads CASSQDAAGWSYEQYF. The CDR3 DNA sequence: TGCGCCAGCAGCCAAGATGCGGCAGGGTGGTCCTACGAGCAGTACTTC.

This clonotype was seen only a few times. The chain combines TRBV7-9 with TRBJ1-1, with D possibly matching TRBD1 (5 bases). The V gene's germline CDR1 is SEHNR and CDR2 FQNEAQ (reference sequence). The V gene lost 2 bases and the J gene lost 11 bases, with 12 bases spanning the gap. The CDR3 is 12 amino acids. The CDR3 DNA sequence: TGTGCCAGCAGCTTATTAGGGGTGGAGGCTTTCTTT. Residues: CASSLLGVEAFF.

V is TRBV7-9 and J is TRBJ2-7; 11 bases match TRBD2. Germline V lookup: CDR1 SEHNR, CDR2 FQNEAQ (reference sequence). V lost 6 bases and J lost 6; bases outside the gene matches: 10. This CDR3 has 15 amino acids. In DNA form, the CDR3 reads TGTGCCAGCAGTACTAGTGGGACTAGCGGATGCGAGCAGTACTTC. The encoded protein is CASSTSGTSGCEQYF.

To note about this clonotype: This could be a read error, since a much larger clone is one nucleotide away. The chain joins TRBV12-3 or TRBV12-4 to TRBJ2-5, with D maybe TRBD2 (6 bases). The CDR3 extends over 13 amino acids. V lost 6 bases and J 4 bases, leaving 12 bases between the germline ends. The DNA of the CDR3 is TGTGCCAGCAGCCACAGCGGGCCAGAGACCCAGTACTTC. It specifies CASSHSGPETQYF.

J is TRBJ2-7 and V is TRBV7-9; tentative D call: TRBD2 (5 bases). The CDR3 is 12 amino acids. Trimming pared 5 bases from V and 7 bases from J, leaving 12 bases between. CDR1 SEHNR and CDR2 FQNEAQ come from the germline V gene (reference sequence). CDR3 bases: TGTGCCAGCAGCCCAATTCCGGGGGAGCAGTACTTC. This gives the protein CASSPIPGEQYF.

This clonotype has a count of ten or more. This chain links TRBV4-1 with TRBJ2-3; 12 bases match TRBD2. Germline V gives CDR1 MGHRA, CDR2 YSYEKL. The CDR3 runs 15 residues. J gave up 7 bases and V 3 bases, and 5 bases lay outside the gene matches. This CDR3 is CASSHGLAGIYTQYF. The CDR3 coding sequence is TGCGCCAGCAGCCACGGACTAGCGGGGATATATACGCAGTATTTT.

The CDR3 DNA sequence: TGCAGTGCTGGACAGGGCCTCCTCTCCGAGCAGTACTTC. It specifies CSAGQGLLSEQYF. V gene TRBV20-1 combines with J gene TRBJ2-7; 8 bases fit TRBD1. The germline V gene encodes CDR1 DFQATT and CDR2 SNEGSKA (reference sequence). V lost 5 bases, J lost 6 bases, and 9 bases stayed unmatched. The CDR3 contains 13 residues.

The chain uses TRBV20-1 and TRBJ1-1; 8 bases align to TRBD1. The J segment lost 3 bases and the V segment lost 6 bases, leaving 9 bases of the junction unmatched. This CDR3 is 14 amino acids long. Germline assignment: CDR1 DFQATT and CDR2 SNEGSKA (reference sequence). The chain's CDR3 is CSAWGGQGDTEAFF. The CDR3 DNA follows: TGCAGTGCCTGGGGCGGACAGGGCGACACTGAAGCTTTCTTT.

The gene calls are TRBV9 and TRBJ1-2, with D unresolved. CDR1 and CDR2 (germline): SGDLS, YYNGEE. The CDR3 loop spans 15 amino acids. V shed 4 bases and J shed 4 bases, with 17 bases lying between them. The CDR3 is CASSIGATASYGYTF. In DNA form, the CDR3 reads TGTGCCAGCAGCATAGGAGCTACGGCAAGCTATGGCTACACCTTC.

In regard to this clonotype: A much larger clone lies one base from this, so it may be a read error. The chain's CDR3 is CASSPEGRGATNEKLFF. In DNA form, the CDR3 reads TGTGCCAGCAGCCCGGAGGGTCGGGGTGCAACTAATGAAAAACTGTTTTTT. This rearrangement joins TRBV5-6 to TRBJ1-4, with D hard to call. V was cut by 4 bases and J by 0 bases, with 16 bases left in between. CDR3 size: 17 residues. Per the germline V gene, CDR1 is SGHDT and CDR2 is YYEEEE. Complete variable domain (other parts from reference TRBV5-6 and TRBJ1-4): DAGVTQSPTHLIKTRGQQVTLRCSPKSGHDTVSWYQQALGQGPQFIFQYYEEEERQRGNFPDRFSGHQFPNYSSELNVNALLLGDSALYLCASSPEGRGATNEKLFFGSGTQLSVL.

Concerning this clonotype itself: Given a much more abundant clone one base away, this may be a read error. The V and J genes are TRBV9 and TRBJ1-1; maybe TRBD1 (6 bases). The CDR3 is 14 residues long. Germline V gene lookup returns CDR1 SGDLS and CDR2 YYNGEE. V gave up 2 bases and J gave up 7 bases, with 15 bases separating them. The CDR3 DNA is TGTGCCAGCAGCGTGGGCCAGCGGGACATTGAAGCTTTCTTT. This translates into CASSVGQRDIEAFF.

This clonotype occurred a few times. This CDR3 is missing its conserved last phenylalanine or tryptophan, likely due to a read error. The rearrangement links TRBV7-3 to TRBJ2-3; 14 bases fit TRBD2. The V gene's germline CDR1 is SGHTA and CDR2 FQGTGA. V lost 6 bases and J lost 4; bases outside the gene matches: 3. The CDR3 extends over 15 amino acids. The CDR3 DNA is TGTGCCAGCAGTTTGGGACTAGCGGGAGCAGATACGCAGTATTCT. It is translated as CASSLGLAGADTQYS.

This clonotype came up many times. The chain uses TRBV4-2 and TRBJ1-1; D call uncertain. Germline CDR1 is LGHNA and CDR2 is YNFKEQ. The CDR3 runs to 13 residues. V lost 0 bases to trimming and J lost 1 base, with 3 bases between them. The CDR3 DNA sequence: TGTGCCAGCAGCCAAGACAGGAACACTGAAGCTTTCTTT. Protein sequence: CASSQDRNTEAFF.

On this clonotype: A much larger clone lies one base from this, so it may be a read error. The V call is TRBV5-4, the J call TRBJ1-6; tentative D call: TRBD1 (5 bases). CDR1 is SGHNT and CDR2 is YYREEE in the germline V gene (reference sequence). The CDR3 is made up of 14 amino acids. V was shortened by 0 bases and J by 9 bases, with 10 bases between the two germline ends. The CDR3 bases are TGTGCCAGCAGCTTGGACCCAGGGAGTTCACCCCTCCACTTT. Protein sequence: CASSLDPGSSPLHF.

This clonotype appeared a few times. The chain employs TRBV27 and TRBJ2-5, with D unclear. The CDR3 has 13 amino acids. The germline V gene encodes CDR1 MNHEY and CDR2 SMNVEV (reference sequence). Trimming stripped 0 bases from V and 10 bases from J, with 12 bases between. DNA of the CDR3: TGTGCCAGCAGTTTATCGTACCCTGTGGACCAGTACTTC. Its protein is CASSLSYPVDQYF.

This clonotype was picked up a small number of times. The gene calls are TRBV7-2 and TRBJ2-1; the D is unclear. Germline CDR1 and CDR2: SGHTA and FQGNSA. V shed 3 bases and J shed 7 bases, with 7 bases lying between them. CDR3 length: 12 residues. The CDR3 DNA reads TGTGCCAGCAGCTTTCCCGCGAATGAGCAGTTCTTC. Its translation is CASSFPANEQFF.

This clonotype was observed a handful of times. The chain joins TRBV4-1 to TRBJ2-1; 10 bases are a match to TRBD2. CDR1 is MGHRA and CDR2 is YSYEKL in the germline V gene. This CDR3 comprises 17 residues. Trimming at V came to 4 bases and at J to 5 bases, leaving 11 bases not matched to a gene. As DNA, the CDR3 is TGCGCCAGCAGCCCCTATAGTACTAGCGGGGTCGACAATGAGCAGTTCTTC. It specifies CASSPYSTSGVDNEQFF.

This clonotype has a handful of counts. The chain employs TRBV6-2 or TRBV6-3 and TRBJ2-1; 14 nucleotides line up with TRBD2. Per germline, CDR1 MNHEY and CDR2 SVGEGT. This CDR3 has 15 residues. The trim removed 6 bases at V and 6 bases at J, leaving 4 bases unmatched. CDR3: CASRRTSGGINEQFF. The CDR3 nucleotides are TGTGCCAGCAGAAGGACTAGCGGGGGGATCAATGAGCAGTTCTTC.

The rearrangement uses TRBV18 and TRBJ1-4; perhaps TRBD1 as D (5 bases). V was cut by 3 bases and J by 4 bases, with 9 bases left in between. Looked up from germline, CDR1 is KGHSH and CDR2 is LQKENI. CDR3 size: 14 residues. CDR3 residues: CASSPGTDNEKLFF. The DNA of the CDR3 is TGTGCCAGCTCACCCGGGACGGATAATGAAAAACTGTTTTTT. Full variable domain (missing parts from reference TRBV18 and TRBJ1-4): NAGVMQNPRHLVRRRGQEARLRCSPMKGHSHVYWYRQLPEEGLKFMVYLQKENIIDESGMPKERFSAEFPKEGPSILRIQQVVRGDSAAYFCASSPGTDNEKLFFGSGTQLSVL.

V gene TRBV20-1 combines with J gene TRBJ2-2; D gene uncertain. V gave up 0 bases and J gave up 2 bases, with 10 bases separating them. Germline V gene sequence: CDR1 DFQATT, CDR2 SNEGSKA (reference sequence). The CDR3 sequence is 15 residues long. As DNA, the CDR3 is TGCAGTGCTAGAGATTTGACTCACAACACCGGGGAGCTGTTTTTT. This translates into CSARDLTHNTGELFF.

There are a few counts of this clonotype. With a much larger clone just one base away, this may be a read error. The V call is TRBV29-1, the J call TRBJ2-1, with 8 bases identical to TRBD2. The CDR3 covers 14 residues. The trim removed 1 base at V and 12 bases at J, leaving 11 bases unmatched. Germline CDR1 is SQVTM and CDR2 is ANQGSEA. Here the CDR3 DNA reads TGCAGCGTTGAAGTGCGCGGGGGGCCGTTTGGGCAGTTCTTC. Translated, it gives CSVEVRGGPFGQFF.

This clonotype was counted a few times. V gene TRBV7-8 combines with J gene TRBJ1-2, with 7 bases that match TRBD1. The CDR3 runs 15 residues. V shed 3 bases and J 4 bases; nucleotides not matched to a gene: 8. The V gene's germline CDR1 is SGHVS and CDR2 FQNEAQ. The CDR3 here is CASSFDRDLLYGYTF. The CDR3 nucleotides are TGTGCCAGCAGCTTCGACAGGGATTTACTCTATGGCTACACCTTC.

This clonotype has more than one count but fewer than ten. The DNA of the CDR3 is TGTGCCAGTAGTATAGGTCCAGCTACTGGAAACACCATATATTTT. Amino acids: CASSIGPATGNTIYF. V usage is TRBV19 and J usage is TRBJ1-3; D is undetermined. Per the germline V gene, CDR1 is LNHDA and CDR2 is SQIVND (reference sequence). The CDR3 contains 15 residues. Trimming removed 1 base at V and 2 bases at J, with 9 bases between.